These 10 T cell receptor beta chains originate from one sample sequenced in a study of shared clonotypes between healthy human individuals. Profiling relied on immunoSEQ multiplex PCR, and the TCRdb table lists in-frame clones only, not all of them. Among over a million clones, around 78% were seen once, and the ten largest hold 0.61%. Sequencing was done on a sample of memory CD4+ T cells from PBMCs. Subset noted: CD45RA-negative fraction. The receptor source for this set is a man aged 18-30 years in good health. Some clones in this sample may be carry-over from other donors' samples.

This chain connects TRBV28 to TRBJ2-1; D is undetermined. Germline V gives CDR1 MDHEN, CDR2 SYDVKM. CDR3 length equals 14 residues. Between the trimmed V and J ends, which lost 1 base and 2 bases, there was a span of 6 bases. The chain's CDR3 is CASSLLATYNEQFF. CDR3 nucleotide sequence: TGTGCCAGCAGTTTATTGGCGACCTACAATGAGCAGTTCTTC.

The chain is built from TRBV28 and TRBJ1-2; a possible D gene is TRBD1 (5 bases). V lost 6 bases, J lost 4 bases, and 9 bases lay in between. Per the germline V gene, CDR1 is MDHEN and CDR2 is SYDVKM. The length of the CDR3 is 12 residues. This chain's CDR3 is CASRPGPYGYTF. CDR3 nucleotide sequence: TGTGCCAGCAGACCGGGGCCCTATGGCTACACCTTC.

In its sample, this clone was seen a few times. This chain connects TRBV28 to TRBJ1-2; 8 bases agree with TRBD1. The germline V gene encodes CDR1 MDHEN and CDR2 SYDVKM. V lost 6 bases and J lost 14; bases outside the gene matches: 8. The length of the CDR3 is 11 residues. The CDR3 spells CASSQGQGTTF. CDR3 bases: TGTGCCAGCAGCCAAGGACAGGGTACAACCTTC.

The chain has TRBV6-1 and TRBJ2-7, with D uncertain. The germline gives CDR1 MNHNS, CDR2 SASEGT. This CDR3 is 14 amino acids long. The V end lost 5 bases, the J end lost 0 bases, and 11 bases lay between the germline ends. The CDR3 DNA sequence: TGTGCCAGCAGTCCCCACCAGCGCTCCTACGAGCAGTACTTC. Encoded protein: CASSPHQRSYEQYF.

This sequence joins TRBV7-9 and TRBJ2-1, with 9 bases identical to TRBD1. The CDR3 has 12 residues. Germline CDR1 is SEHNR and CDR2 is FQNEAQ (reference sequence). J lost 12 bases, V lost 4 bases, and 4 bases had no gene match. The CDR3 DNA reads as TGTGCCAGCAGCTCGGGACAGGGCGGGCAGTTCTTC. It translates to CASSSGQGGQFF.

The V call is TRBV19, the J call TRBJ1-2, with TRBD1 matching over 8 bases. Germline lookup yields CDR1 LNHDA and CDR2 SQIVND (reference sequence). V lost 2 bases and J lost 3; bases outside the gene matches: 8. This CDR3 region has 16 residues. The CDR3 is CASSIRSTGDHYGYTF. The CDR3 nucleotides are TGTGCCAGTAGTATACGGTCGACAGGGGATCACTATGGCTACACCTTC.

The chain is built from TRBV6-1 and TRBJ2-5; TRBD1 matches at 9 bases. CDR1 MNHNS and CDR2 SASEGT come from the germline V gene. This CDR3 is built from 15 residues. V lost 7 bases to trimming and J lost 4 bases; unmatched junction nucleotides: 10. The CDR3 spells CASTRAGQGGETQYF. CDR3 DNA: TGTGCCAGCACCCGGGCGGGACAGGGTGGAGAGACCCAGTACTTC.

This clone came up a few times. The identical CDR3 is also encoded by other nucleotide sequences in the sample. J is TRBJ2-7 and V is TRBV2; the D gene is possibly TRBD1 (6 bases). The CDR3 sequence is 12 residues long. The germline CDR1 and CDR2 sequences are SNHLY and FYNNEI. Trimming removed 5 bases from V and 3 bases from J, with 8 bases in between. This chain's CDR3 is CASSPQGYEQYF. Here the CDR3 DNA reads TGTGCCAGCAGTCCACAGGGCTACGAGCAGTACTTC.

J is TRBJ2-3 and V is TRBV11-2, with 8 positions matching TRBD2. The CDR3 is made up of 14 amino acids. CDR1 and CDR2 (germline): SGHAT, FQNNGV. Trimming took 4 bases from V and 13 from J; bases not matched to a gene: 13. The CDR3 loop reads CASSSLQLADLEYF. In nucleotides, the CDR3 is TGTGCCAGCAGCTCCCTTCAACTAGCGGACCTTGAGTATTTT.

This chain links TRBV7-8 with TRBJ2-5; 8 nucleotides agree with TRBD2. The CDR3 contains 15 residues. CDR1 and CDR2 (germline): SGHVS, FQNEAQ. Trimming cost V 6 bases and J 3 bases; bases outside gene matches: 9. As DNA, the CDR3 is TGTGCCAGCAGGAATGGTGTTAGCGGGAAAGAGACCCAGTACTTC. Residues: CASRNGVSGKETQYF.